This entry lists 25 T cell receptor beta chains sequenced from one sample in a study of technical replicates of blood from four donors (dated by TCRdb to between 2016 and 2019). The library was produced with the immunoSEQ multiplex PCR assay. Entries here come from immuneACCESS through TCRdb and include only in-frame sequences with V and J called. Some clones fail to appear in such tables; in the studies checked, an unresolved V gene covers under half of the shortfall, and the cause of the remainder is unknown. For this sample the table gives roughly 100,000 clones, of which about 94% were detected only once. Of the sample, 0.22% falls within the top ten clones. Sequencing was performed on T cells isolated from PBMCs. The receptors stem from a human donor in good health.

The rearrangement uses TRBV5-4 and TRBJ2-7; TRBD1 might be the D (6 bases). The germline V gene has CDR1 SGHNT and CDR2 YYREEE (reference sequence). The CDR3 runs 16 residues. V gave up 0 bases and J gave up 4 bases, with 17 bases separating them. The CDR3 is CASSLGPGTNHYEQYF. As DNA, the CDR3 is TGTGCCAGCAGCTTGGGTCCCGGGACAAATCATTACGAGCAGTACTTC. Looking up the rest from reference TRBV5-4 and TRBJ2-7 gives the full variable domain: ETGVTQSPTHLIKTRGQQVTLRCSSQSGHNTVSWYQQALGQGPQFIFQYYREEENGRGNFPPRFSGLQFPNYSSELNVNALELDDSALYLCASSLGPGTNHYEQYFGPGTRLTVT.

This sequence joins TRBV5-4 and TRBJ1-6, with D perhaps TRBD1 (5 bases). The CDR3 contains 15 residues. Between the trimmed V and J ends, which lost 4 bases and 9 bases, there was a span of 17 bases. Germline V gene lookup returns CDR1 SGHNT and CDR2 YYREEE (reference sequence). CDR3 sequence: CASSQVSGPASPLHF. The DNA for the CDR3 is TGTGCCAGCAGCCAAGTATCAGGGCCCGCTTCACCCCTCCACTTT.

This clone was counted once. This chain connects TRBV5-1 to TRBJ1-2, with D perhaps TRBD1 (5 bases). Trimming cost V 4 bases and J 7 bases, with 17 bases left between them. CDR3 length: 14 residues. CDR1 and CDR2 from the germline V gene are SGHRS and YFSETQ. The CDR3: CASSTTTGTRGYTF. The CDR3 nucleotides are TGCGCCAGCAGCACAACAACAGGTACGCGTGGCTACACCTTC.

The chain uses TRBV5-1 and TRBJ2-1; TRBD1 is a possible D gene (6 bases). V lost 4 bases and J 1 base, leaving 12 bases between the germline ends. The CDR3 is 15 amino acids. Germline V gives CDR1 SGHRS, CDR2 YFSETQ. The chain's CDR3 is CASSRTTGSYNEQFF. Here the CDR3 DNA reads TGCGCCAGCAGCCGAACAACAGGGTCCTACAATGAGCAGTTCTTC.

The chain links TRBV5-1 to TRBJ2-7; D ambiguous. CDR1 and CDR2 (germline): SGHRS, YFSETQ. V lost 3 bases and J lost 4, with 11 bases in between. The CDR3 has 13 residues. Here the CDR3 DNA reads TGCGCCAGCAGCTCTAGGCTAGAATACGAGCAGTACTTC. It encodes CASSSRLEYEQYF.

V gene TRBV14 combines with J gene TRBJ2-1, with D maybe TRBD2 (7 bases). The CDR3 is 16 residues long. Germline V CDR1 and CDR2: SGHDN, FVKESK. V was pared by 4 bases and J by 5 bases, with 18 bases between. CDR3 in amino acids: CASSRWRGEGNNEQFF. CDR3 sequence (DNA): TGTGCCAGCAGCCGATGGAGGGGGGAGGGAAACAATGAGCAGTTCTTC.

The CDR3 spells CASSQEEGLGADTQYF. The CDR3 DNA reads TGTGCCAGCAGCCAAGAAGAGGGACTAGGGGCAGATACGCAGTATTTT. This rearrangement joins TRBV4-2 to TRBJ2-3; TRBD2 aligns across 8 bases. The CDR3 extends over 16 amino acids. V shed 0 bases, J shed 4 bases, and the junction held 6 bases outside the gene matches. CDR1 and CDR2 (germline): LGHNA, YNFKEQ.

This clone was observed once. The rearrangement uses TRBV27 and TRBJ1-5, with unresolved D. Germline CDR1 reads MNHEY; CDR2 reads SMNVEV (reference sequence). The CDR3 is 14 amino acids. The V end lost 3 bases, the J end lost 4 bases, and 10 bases lay between the germline ends. CDR3 bases: TGTGCCAGCAGTTTTTCGGGGATTAATCAGCCCCAGCATTTT. Translation gives CASSFSGINQPQHF.

The chain combines TRBV5-1 with TRBJ2-7; TRBD2 agrees at 7 bases. Germline trimming cut 4 bases from V and 4 bases from J; bases unmatched to any gene: 14. CDR1 SGHRS and CDR2 YFSETQ come from the germline V gene. The CDR3 consists of 16 residues. The CDR3 loop is CASSPRGFAGEYEQYF. The CDR3 nucleotides are TGCGCCAGCAGCCCCCGAGGTTTCGCGGGAGAATACGAGCAGTACTTC.

By sample share, this clone is medium-sized. The V and J genes are TRBV2 and TRBJ1-5, with 7 bases identical to TRBD1. This CDR3 contains 14 residues. The trim removed 3 bases at V and 6 bases at J, leaving 5 bases unmatched. Per germline, CDR1 SNHLY and CDR2 FYNNEI. CDR3: CASSDRGLSQPQHF. The CDR3, as DNA: TGTGCCAGCAGTGATAGGGGGCTCAGTCAGCCCCAGCATTTT.

In this sample, this clone turned up a few times. The rearrangement uses TRBV27 and TRBJ1-1, with D perhaps TRBD1 (6 bases). This CDR3 has 14 amino acids. Germline CDR1 reads MNHEY; CDR2 reads SMNVEV (reference sequence). Trimming shortened V by 0 bases and J by 3 bases, and 8 bases separated the two germline ends. DNA of the CDR3: TGTGCCAGCAGTTTATCGACAGGTTACACTGAAGCTTTCTTT. Protein product: CASSLSTGYTEAFF.

This clone was observed once. The genes are TRBV5-1 and TRBJ2-7; 7 bases agree with TRBD1. The CDR3 extends over 14 amino acids. After removal of 0 bases from V and 2 bases from J, the junction contained 2 bases not matched to a gene. Germline assignment: CDR1 SGHRS and CDR2 YFSETQ. The CDR3 loop reads CASSLEGGPYEQYF. CDR3 in DNA: TGCGCCAGCAGCTTGGAAGGGGGCCCCTACGAGCAGTACTTC.

The rearrangement joins TRBV14 to TRBJ2-2, with TRBD1 as a possible D gene (8 bases). The V gene lost 1 base and the J gene lost 5 bases, with 17 bases spanning the gap. Germline-derived CDR1 and CDR2 are SGHDN and FVKESK. The CDR3 sequence is 17 residues long. CDR3 nucleotide sequence: TGTGCCAGCAGCCAAGGGCGCGGACAGGGAGGGACCGGGGAGCTGTTTTTT. It codes for CASSQGRGQGGTGELFF.

The chain has TRBV10-3 and TRBJ2-7; 12 nucleotides align to TRBD2. The CDR3 length is 18 residues. Germline V gene data show CDR1 as ENHRY and CDR2 as SYGVKD. Losses at the gene ends were 4 bases for V and 4 bases for J; bases not matched to a gene: 14. CDR3 sequence reads: CAISGTGASGGGVYEQYF. In nucleotides, the CDR3 is TGTGCCATCAGTGGGACTGGGGCTAGCGGGGGGGGAGTATACGAGCAGTACTTC.

V usage is TRBV2 and J usage is TRBJ2-2, with 12 bases fitting TRBD2. With V trimmed by 8 bases and J by 4 bases, 5 bases remained unmatched. Germline values: CDR1 SNHLY, CDR2 FYNNEI. The CDR3 contains 15 residues. Here the CDR3 reads CASSRTSGTTGELFF. DNA of the CDR3: TGTGCCAGCTCGAGGACTAGCGGGACCACCGGGGAGCTGTTTTTT.

V is TRBV27 and J is TRBJ1-5, with D perhaps TRBD1 (6 bases). V lost 6 bases and J lost 4, with 16 bases in between. The CDR3 sequence is 15 residues long. CDR1 is MNHEY and CDR2 is SMNVEV in the germline V gene (reference sequence). This chain's CDR3 is CASRRGGARNQPQHF. Here the CDR3 DNA reads TGTGCCAGCAGGCGAGGGGGGGCCCGGAATCAGCCCCAGCATTTT.

This clone has a handful of counts. J is TRBJ1-3 and V is TRBV5-5; TRBD1 is a possible D gene (6 bases). CDR1 is SGHKS and CDR2 is YYEKEE in the germline V gene (reference sequence). The ends were cut back, 0 bases at V and 4 bases at J, with 14 bases in the middle. CDR3 size: 16 residues. CDR3 in DNA: TGTGCCAGCAGCTTGGTCACAGGGTCGGCCGGAAACACCATATATTTT. Residues: CASSLVTGSAGNTIYF.

V is TRBV29-1 and J is TRBJ2-3, with 7 bases aligning to TRBD1. Germline V gene data show CDR1 as SQVTM and CDR2 as ANQGSEA. After removal of 3 bases from V and 2 bases from J, the junction contained 5 bases not matched to a gene. The CDR3 runs 14 residues. The CDR3 is CSVDLTGATDTQYF. The CDR3, as DNA: TGCAGCGTTGATCTAACAGGGGCCACAGATACGCAGTATTTT.

This rearrangement joins TRBV28 to TRBJ2-7; 7 bases agree with TRBD2. The V gene end was trimmed by 1 base and the J gene end by 4 bases; junction bases not matched to a gene: 4. CDR1 and CDR2 from the germline V gene are MDHEN and SYDVKM. The CDR3 extends over 14 amino acids. The CDR3 nucleotides read TGTGCCAGCAGTTTATTGGGAGGGAGGTACGAGCAGTACTTC. It codes for CASSLLGGRYEQYF.

The chain is built from TRBV5-1 and TRBJ2-7; TRBD2 matches at 9 bases. The CDR3 sequence is 16 residues long. V was clipped by 4 bases and J by 4 bases; unmatched bases: 12. The germline gives CDR1 SGHRS, CDR2 YFSETQ. CDR3 in amino acids: CASSDTLSGSKYEQYF. As DNA, the CDR3 is TGCGCCAGCAGCGATACACTTAGCGGGAGTAAATACGAGCAGTACTTC.

This clone was seen just once. The J gene is TRBJ2-1, the V gene TRBV25-1; D perhaps matches TRBD2 (5 bases). This CDR3 has 15 amino acids. Trimming left V 3 bases short and J 7 bases short, with 16 bases between. Germline V gene sequence: CDR1 MGHDK, CDR2 SYGVNS. CDR3 sequence: CASSDSGVRWNEQFF. As DNA, the CDR3 is TGTGCCAGCAGTGACTCCGGGGTGAGGTGGAATGAGCAGTTCTTC.

J is TRBJ2-7 and V is TRBV4-1, with D perhaps matching TRBD2 (7 bases). Trimming cost V 4 bases and J 3 bases, with 22 bases left between them. CDR3 length: 17 amino acids. CDR1 MGHRA and CDR2 YSYEKL come from the germline V gene. The CDR3 loop is CASSPSAAGALGYEQYF. The DNA of the CDR3 is TGCGCCAGCAGCCCAAGTGCCGCGGGGGCCCTCGGCTACGAGCAGTACTTC.

This chain uses TRBV29-1 with TRBJ1-1, with a possible D match to TRBD1 (6 bases). CDR1 is SQVTM and CDR2 is ANQGSEA in the germline V gene. Trimming removed 4 bases at V and 0 bases at J, with 21 bases between. The CDR3 length is 17 residues. CDR3 sequence reads: CSVAGGWEGGLNTEAFF. The CDR3, as DNA: TGCAGCGTTGCGGGGGGCTGGGAGGGGGGTCTGAACACTGAAGCTTTCTTT. Full variable domain (missing parts from reference TRBV29-1 and TRBJ1-1): SAVISQKPSRDICQRGTSLTIQCQVDSQVTMMFWYRQQPGQSLTLIATANQGSEATYESGFVIDKFPISRPNLTFSTLTVSNMSPEDSSIYLCSVAGGWEGGLNTEAFFGQGTRLTVV.

This chain uses TRBV5-1 with TRBJ1-1; D possibly corresponds to TRBD1 (6 bases). The CDR3 has 14 amino acids. V was clipped by 0 bases and J by 2 bases, with 8 bases between them. The germline V gene encodes CDR1 SGHRS and CDR2 YFSETQ. The CDR3 nucleotides are TGCGCCAGCAGCTTGGGACAGGTCAACACTGAAGCTTTCTTT. Translation gives CASSLGQVNTEAFF. Variable domain in full (rest from reference TRBV5-1 and TRBJ1-1): KAGVTQTPRYLIKTRGQQVTLSCSPISGHRSVSWYQQTPGQGLQFLFEYFSETQRNKGNFPGRFSGRQFSNSRSEMNVSTLELGDSALYLCASSLGQVNTEAFFGQGTRLTVV.

This chain uses TRBV7-9 with TRBJ2-5; 7 bases map to TRBD2. Trimming at V came to 0 bases and at J to 2 bases, leaving 6 bases not matched to a gene. Per the germline V gene, CDR1 is SEHNR and CDR2 is FQNEAQ (reference sequence). CDR3 size: 16 residues. CDR3 residues: CASSLALGAGQETQYF. Here the CDR3 DNA reads TGTGCCAGCAGCTTAGCGCTCGGAGCGGGGCAAGAGACCCAGTACTTC.